This TCR beta chain was identified during a study of T cell changes during pregnancy in multiple sclerosis. Here immunoSEQ multiplex PCR was the method, and the copy in TCRdb shows in-frame clones only, minus some. The data show approximately 63,000 clones, 75% to 95% seen once. This clone has only one observation. Germline loops: CDR1 SGHTA, CDR2 FQGNSA. This CDR3 comprises 14 residues. J lost 0 bases, V lost 9 bases, and 2 bases had no gene match. The chain links TRBV7-2 to TRBJ2-1, with 10 bases matching TRBD2. The receptor's source is a female donor in good health, enrolled as a control in a pregnancy study. This material consisted of peripheral blood, taken after pregnancy. Here the CDR3 DNA reads TGTGCCAGTAAGCGGGGGGGCTCCTACAATGAGCAGTTCTTC. Its translation is CASKRGGSYNEQFF. Looking up the rest from reference TRBV7-2 and TRBJ2-1 gives the full variable domain: GAGVSQSPSNKVTEKGKDVELRCDPISGHTALYWYRQSLGQGLEFLIYFQGNSAPDKSGLPSDRFSAERTGGSVSTLTIQRTQQEDSAVYLCASKRGGSYNEQFFGPGTRLTVL.